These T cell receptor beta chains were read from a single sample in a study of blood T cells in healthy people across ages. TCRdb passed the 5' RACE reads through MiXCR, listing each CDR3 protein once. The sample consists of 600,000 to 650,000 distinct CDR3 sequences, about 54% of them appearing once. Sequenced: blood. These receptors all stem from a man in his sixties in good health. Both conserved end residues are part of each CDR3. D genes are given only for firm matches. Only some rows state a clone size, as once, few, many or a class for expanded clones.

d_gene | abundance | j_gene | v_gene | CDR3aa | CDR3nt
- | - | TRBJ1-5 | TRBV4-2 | CASSQDWEGGQPQHF | TGTGCCAGCAGCCAAGATTGGGAAGGAGGTCAGCCCCAGCATTTT
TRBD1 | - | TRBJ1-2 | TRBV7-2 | CASSSYQGDGYTF | TGTGCCAGCAGTTCCTACCAGGGGGATGGCTACACCTTC
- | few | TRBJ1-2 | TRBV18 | CASSSGTTDGYTF | TGTGCCAGCTCGTCCGGGACAACAGATGGCTACACCTTC
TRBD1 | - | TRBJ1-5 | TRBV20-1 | CSASTGEGQPQHF | TGCAGTGCTAGTACAGGGGAAGGTCAGCCCCAGCATTTT
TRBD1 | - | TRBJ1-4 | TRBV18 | CASSVRQGADEKLFF | TGTGCCAGCTCAGTGCGACAGGGGGCTGATGAAAAACTGTTTTTT
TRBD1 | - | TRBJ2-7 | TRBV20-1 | CSATGTGGSYEQYF | TGCAGTGCTACGGGGACAGGGGGATCCTACGAGCAGTACTTC
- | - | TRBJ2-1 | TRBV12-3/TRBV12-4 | CASTPQASYNEQFF | TGTGCCAGCACCCCGCAGGCCAGCTACAATGAGCAGTTCTTC
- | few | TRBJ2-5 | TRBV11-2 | CASSPSPQAGETQYF | TGTGCCAGCAGCCCGAGCCCACAGGCCGGAGAGACCCAGTACTTC
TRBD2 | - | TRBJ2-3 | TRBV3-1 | CASSPGGGPLTDTQYF | TGTGCCAGCAGCCCGGGCGGGGGGCCCTTAACAGATACGCAGTATTTT
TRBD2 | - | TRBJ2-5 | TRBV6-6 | CASNRLAGGGETQYF | TGTGCCAGCAATCGACTAGCGGGGGGGGGTGAGACCCAGTACTTC
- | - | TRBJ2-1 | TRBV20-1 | CSARDVGNTFSYNEQFF | TGCAGTGCTAGAGACGTAGGGAACACCTTTAGTTACAATGAGCAGTTCTTC
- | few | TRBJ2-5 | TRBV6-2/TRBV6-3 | CASSYPQETQYF | TGTGCCAGCAGTTACCCCCAAGAGACCCAGTACTTC
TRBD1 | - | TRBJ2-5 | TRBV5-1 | CASSTATGFETQYF | TGCGCCAGCAGCACTGCGACAGGGTTTGAGACCCAGTACTTC
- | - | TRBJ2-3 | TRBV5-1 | CASSSEGDAWDTQYF | TGCGCCAGCAGTTCAGAAGGGGACGCTTGGGATACGCAGTATTTT
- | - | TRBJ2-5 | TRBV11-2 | CASSLTGDGETQYF | TGTGCCAGCAGCTTAACGGGGGATGGGGAGACCCAGTACTTC
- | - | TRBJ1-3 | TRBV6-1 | CASTSRTSSGNTIYF | TGTGCCAGCACCTCTAGGACAAGCTCTGGAAACACCATATATTTT
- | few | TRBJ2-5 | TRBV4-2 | CASSQRTQRGHETQYF | TGTGCCAGCAGCCAAAGGACCCAAAGGGGTCACGAGACCCAGTACTTC
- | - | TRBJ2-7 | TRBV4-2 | CASSQEGGDPYNEQYF | TGTGCCAGCAGCCAAGAGGGCGGGGACCCCTACAATGAGCAGTACTTC
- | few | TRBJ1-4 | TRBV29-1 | CSVRQGTPEKLFF | TGCAGCGTTCGCCAGGGAACTCCGGAAAAACTGTTTTTT
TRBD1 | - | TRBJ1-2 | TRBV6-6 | CASREQGDGYTF | TGTGCCAGCAGAGAACAGGGGGATGGCTACACCTTC
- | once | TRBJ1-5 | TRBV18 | CASSPPTYAGNQPQHF | TGTGCCAGCTCACCTCCAACTTATGCTGGCAATCAGCCCCAGCATTTT
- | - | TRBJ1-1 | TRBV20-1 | CSARQAGRTEAFF | TGCAGTGCTCGCCAGGCGGGGCGGACTGAAGCTTTCTTT
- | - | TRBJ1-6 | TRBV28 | CASSSRTTPLHF | TGTGCCAGCAGTTCCAGGACGACACCCCTCCACTTT
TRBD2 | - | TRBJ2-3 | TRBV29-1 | CSVEFAGGATDTQYF | TGCAGCGTTGAATTTGCGGGGGGGGCAACAGATACGCAGTATTTT
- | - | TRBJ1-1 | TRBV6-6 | CASSYSSEGTEAFF | TGCGCCAGCAGTTACTCGTCGGAGGGGACTGAAGCTTTCTTT
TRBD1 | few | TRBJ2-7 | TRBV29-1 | CSVEARGQGFDEQYF | TGCAGCGTTGAAGCTCGGGGACAGGGGTTCGACGAGCAGTACTTC
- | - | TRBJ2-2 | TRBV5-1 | CASSWAGADVNTGELFF | TGCGCCAGCAGCTGGGCAGGGGCGGACGTTAACACCGGGGAGCTGTTTTTT
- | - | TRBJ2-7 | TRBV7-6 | CASSLAFSSYEQYF | TGTGCCAGCAGCTTAGCGTTCAGCTCCTACGAGCAGTACTTC
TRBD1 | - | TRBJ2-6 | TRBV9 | CASSGLPGQGHHSGANVLTF | TGTGCCAGCAGCGGACTACCGGGACAGGGGCACCACTCTGGGGCCAACGTCCTGACTTTC
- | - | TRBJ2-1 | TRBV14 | CASSAGATREQFF | TGTGCCAGCAGCGCGGGGGCAACCCGGGAGCAGTTCTTC
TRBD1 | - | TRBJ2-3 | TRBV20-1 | CSGHPGQGRGDTQYF | TGCAGTGGTCACCCGGGACAGGGGCGGGGAGATACGCAGTATTTT
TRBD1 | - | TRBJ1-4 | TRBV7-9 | CASSLGDRATNEKLFF | TGTGCCAGCAGCTTAGGGGACAGGGCAACTAATGAAAAACTGTTTTTT
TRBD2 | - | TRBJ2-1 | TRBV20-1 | CSVRIAGPYNEQFF | TGCAGTGTTAGAATAGCGGGGCCCTACAATGAGCAGTTCTTC
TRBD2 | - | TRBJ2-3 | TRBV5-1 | CASRRRGGENQDTQYF | TGCGCCAGCAGGAGAAGGGGAGGGGAGAATCAAGATACGCAGTATTTT
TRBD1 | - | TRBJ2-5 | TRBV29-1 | CSGTRTGGRETQYF | TGCAGCGGTACGCGGACAGGGGGAAGGGAGACCCAGTACTTC
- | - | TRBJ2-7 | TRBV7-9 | CASSLGPINSYEQYF | TGTGCCAGCAGCTTGGGACCTATCAACTCCTACGAGCAGTACTTC
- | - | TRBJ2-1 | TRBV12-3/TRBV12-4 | CASSWLRGVDEQFF | TGTGCCAGCAGTTGGCTCAGGGGGGTCGATGAGCAGTTCTTC
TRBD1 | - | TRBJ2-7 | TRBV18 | CASSQRDRGEQYF | TGTGCCAGCTCACAAAGGGACAGGGGCGAGCAGTACTTC
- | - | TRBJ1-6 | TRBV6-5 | CASNPRGAGNSPLHF | TGTGCCAGCAATCCCCGGGGCGCCGGTAATTCACCCCTCCACTTT
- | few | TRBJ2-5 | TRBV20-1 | CSAVGQTQETQYF | TGCAGTGCGGTCGGACAAACCCAAGAGACCCAGTACTTC
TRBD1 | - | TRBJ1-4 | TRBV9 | CASSIRTGTDEKLFF | TGTGCCAGCAGCATTCGGACAGGGACGGATGAAAAACTGTTTTTT
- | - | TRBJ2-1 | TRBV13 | CASSLFANEQFF | TGTGCCAGCAGCTTATTTGCGAATGAGCAGTTCTTC